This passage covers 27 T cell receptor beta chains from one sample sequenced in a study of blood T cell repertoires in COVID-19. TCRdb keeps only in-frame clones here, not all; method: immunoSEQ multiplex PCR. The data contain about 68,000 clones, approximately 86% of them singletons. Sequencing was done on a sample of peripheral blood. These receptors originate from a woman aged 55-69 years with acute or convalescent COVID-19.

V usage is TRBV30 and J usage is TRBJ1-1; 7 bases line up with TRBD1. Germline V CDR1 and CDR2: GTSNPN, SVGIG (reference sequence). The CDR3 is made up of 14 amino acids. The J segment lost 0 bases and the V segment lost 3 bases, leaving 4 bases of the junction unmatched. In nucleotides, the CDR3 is TGTGCCTGGAGGGTACAGGGGATGAACACTGAAGCTTTCTTT. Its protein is CAWRVQGMNTEAFF.

This chain's CDR3 is CASSQAGGSGNTIYF. In DNA form, the CDR3 reads TGCGCCAGCAGCCAAGCTGGGGGGTCTGGAAACACCATATATTTT. J is TRBJ1-3 and V is TRBV4-1, with D perhaps matching TRBD1 (5 bases). CDR1 MGHRA and CDR2 YSYEKL come from the germline V gene. The germline V and J ends were trimmed by 1 base and 1 base, with 8 bases remaining between them. The CDR3 loop spans 15 amino acids.

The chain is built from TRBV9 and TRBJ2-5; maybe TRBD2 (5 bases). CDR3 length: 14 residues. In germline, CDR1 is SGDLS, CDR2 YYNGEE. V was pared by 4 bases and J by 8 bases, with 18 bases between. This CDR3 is CASSPPGSISTQYF. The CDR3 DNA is TGTGCCAGCAGCCCCCCGGGGTCCATATCAACCCAGTACTTC.

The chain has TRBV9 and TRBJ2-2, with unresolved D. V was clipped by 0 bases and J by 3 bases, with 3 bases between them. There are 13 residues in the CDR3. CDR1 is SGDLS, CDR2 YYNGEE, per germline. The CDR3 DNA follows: TGTGCCAGCAGCGTAGGGCACACCGGGGAGCTGTTTTTT. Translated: CASSVGHTGELFF.

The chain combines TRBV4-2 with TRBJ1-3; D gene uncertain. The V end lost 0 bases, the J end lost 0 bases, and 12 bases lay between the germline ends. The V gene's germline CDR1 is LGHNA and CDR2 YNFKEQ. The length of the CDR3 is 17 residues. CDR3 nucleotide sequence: TGTGCCAGCAGCCAAGATCGGGCGGGGAGCTCTGGAAACACCATATATTTT. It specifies CASSQDRAGSSGNTIYF.

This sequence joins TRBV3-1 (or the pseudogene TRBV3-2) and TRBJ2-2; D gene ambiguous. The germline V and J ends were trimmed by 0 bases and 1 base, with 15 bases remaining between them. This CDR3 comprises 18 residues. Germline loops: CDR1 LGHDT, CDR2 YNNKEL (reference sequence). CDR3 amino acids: CASSQDGTSYVNTGELFF. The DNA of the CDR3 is TGTGCCAGCAGCCAAGATGGCACGTCGTACGTGAACACCGGGGAGCTGTTTTTT.

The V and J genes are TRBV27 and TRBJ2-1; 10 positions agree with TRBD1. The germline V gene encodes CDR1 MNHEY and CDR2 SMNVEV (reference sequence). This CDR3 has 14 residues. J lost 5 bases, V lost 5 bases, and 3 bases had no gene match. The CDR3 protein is CASSRDRGNNEQFF. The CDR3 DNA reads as TGTGCCAGCAGTCGGGACAGGGGTAACAATGAGCAGTTCTTC.

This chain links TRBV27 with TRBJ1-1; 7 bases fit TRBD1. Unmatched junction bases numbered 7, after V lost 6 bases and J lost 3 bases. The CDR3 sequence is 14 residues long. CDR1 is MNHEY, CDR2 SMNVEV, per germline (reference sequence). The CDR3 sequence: CASRLHRGYTEAFF. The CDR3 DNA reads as TGTGCCAGCAGGCTTCACAGGGGATACACTGAAGCTTTCTTT.

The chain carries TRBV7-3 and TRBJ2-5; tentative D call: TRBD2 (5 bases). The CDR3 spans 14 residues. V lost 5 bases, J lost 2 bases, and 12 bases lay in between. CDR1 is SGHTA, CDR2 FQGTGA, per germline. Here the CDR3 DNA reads TGTGCCAGCAGCCCGCTAGGAGGTCAAGAGACCCAGTACTTC. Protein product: CASSPLGGQETQYF.

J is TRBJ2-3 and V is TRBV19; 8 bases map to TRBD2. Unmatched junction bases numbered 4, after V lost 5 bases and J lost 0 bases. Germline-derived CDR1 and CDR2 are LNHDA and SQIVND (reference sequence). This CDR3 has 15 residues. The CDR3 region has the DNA TGTGCCAGTAGTGGTAGCGGGATTAGCACAGATACGCAGTATTTT. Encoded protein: CASSGSGISTDTQYF.

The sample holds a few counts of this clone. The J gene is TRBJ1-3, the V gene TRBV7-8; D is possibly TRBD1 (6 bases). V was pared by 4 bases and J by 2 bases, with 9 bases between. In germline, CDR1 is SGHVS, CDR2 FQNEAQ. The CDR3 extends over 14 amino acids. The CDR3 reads CASSYGTTGNTIYF. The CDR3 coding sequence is TGTGCCAGCAGCTACGGGACAACTGGAAACACCATATATTTT.

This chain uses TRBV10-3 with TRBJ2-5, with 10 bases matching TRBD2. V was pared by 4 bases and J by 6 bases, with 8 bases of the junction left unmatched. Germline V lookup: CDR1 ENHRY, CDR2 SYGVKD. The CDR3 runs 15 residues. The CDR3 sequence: CAISAAGGFKKTQYF. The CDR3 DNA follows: TGTGCCATCAGTGCAGCGGGGGGGTTTAAAAAGACCCAGTACTTC.

The CDR3 nucleotides are TGTGCCAGCAGCTCGCCCCGTGGGGGGGCTTACTCCTACAATGAGCAGTTCTTC. It codes for CASSSPRGGAYSYNEQFF. This chain connects TRBV13 to TRBJ2-1; weak D call: TRBD2 (7 bases). V lost 4 bases, J lost 0 bases, and 19 bases lay in between. Germline lookup yields CDR1 PRHDT and CDR2 FYEKMQ (reference sequence). This CDR3 is built from 18 residues.

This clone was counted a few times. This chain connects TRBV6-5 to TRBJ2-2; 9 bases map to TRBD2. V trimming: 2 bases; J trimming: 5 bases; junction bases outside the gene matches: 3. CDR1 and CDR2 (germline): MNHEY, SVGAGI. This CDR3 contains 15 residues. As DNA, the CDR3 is TGTGCCAGCAGTTACCTAACTAGCGGGACCGGGGAGCTGTTTTTT. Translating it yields CASSYLTSGTGELFF.

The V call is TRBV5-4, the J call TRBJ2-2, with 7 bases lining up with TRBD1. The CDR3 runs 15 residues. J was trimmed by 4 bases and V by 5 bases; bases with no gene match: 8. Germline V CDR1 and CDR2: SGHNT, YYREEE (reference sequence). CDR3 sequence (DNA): TGTGCCAGCAGTTCGACCGGGACAGTCACCGGGGAGCTGTTTTTT. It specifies CASSSTGTVTGELFF.

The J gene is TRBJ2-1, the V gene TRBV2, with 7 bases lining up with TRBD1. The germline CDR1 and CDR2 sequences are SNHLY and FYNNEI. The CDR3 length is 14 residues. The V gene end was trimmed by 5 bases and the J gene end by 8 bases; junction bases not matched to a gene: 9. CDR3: CASSSWDSRHEQFF. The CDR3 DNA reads TGTGCCAGCAGTTCCTGGGACAGTCGCCATGAGCAGTTCTTC.

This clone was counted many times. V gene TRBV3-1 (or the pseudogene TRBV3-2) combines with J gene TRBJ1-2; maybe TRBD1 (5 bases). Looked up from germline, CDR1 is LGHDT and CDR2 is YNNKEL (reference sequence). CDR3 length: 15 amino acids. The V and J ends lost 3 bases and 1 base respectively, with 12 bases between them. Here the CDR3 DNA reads TGTGCCAGCAGCCAGGGGCGGGGTGTTAACTATGGCTACACCTTC. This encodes CASSQGRGVNYGYTF.

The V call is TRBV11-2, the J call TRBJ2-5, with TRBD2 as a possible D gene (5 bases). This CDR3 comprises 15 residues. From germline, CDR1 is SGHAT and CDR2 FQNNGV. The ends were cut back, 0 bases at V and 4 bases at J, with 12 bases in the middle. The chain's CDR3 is CASSLEGSRIETQYF. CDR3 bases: TGTGCCAGCAGCTTAGAGGGGAGTCGGATAGAGACCCAGTACTTC. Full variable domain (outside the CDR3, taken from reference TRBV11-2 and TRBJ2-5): EAGVAQSPRYKIIEKRQSVAFWCNPISGHATLYWYQQILGQGPKLLIQFQNNGVVDDSQLPKDRFSAERLKGVDSTLKIQPAKLEDSAVYLCASSLEGSRIETQYFGPGTRLLVL.

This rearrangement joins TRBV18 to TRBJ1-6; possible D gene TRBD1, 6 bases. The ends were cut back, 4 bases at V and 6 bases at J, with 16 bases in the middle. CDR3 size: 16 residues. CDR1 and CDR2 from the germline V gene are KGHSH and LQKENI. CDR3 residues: CASSLQRTGPNSPLHF. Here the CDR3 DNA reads TGTGCCAGCTCACTTCAACGAACAGGGCCTAATTCACCCCTCCACTTT.

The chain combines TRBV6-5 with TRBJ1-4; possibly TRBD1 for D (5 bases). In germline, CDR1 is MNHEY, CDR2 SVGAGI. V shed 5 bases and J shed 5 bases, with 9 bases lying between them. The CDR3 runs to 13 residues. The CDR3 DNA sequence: TGTGCCAGCAGTAGACAGAAAAATGAAAAACTGTTTTTT. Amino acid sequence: CASSRQKNEKLFF.

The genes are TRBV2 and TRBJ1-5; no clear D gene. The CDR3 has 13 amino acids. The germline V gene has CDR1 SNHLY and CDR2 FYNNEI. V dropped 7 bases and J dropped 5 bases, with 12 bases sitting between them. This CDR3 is CASTQDGDQPQHF. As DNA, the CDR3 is TGTGCCAGCACTCAGGACGGGGATCAGCCCCAGCATTTT.

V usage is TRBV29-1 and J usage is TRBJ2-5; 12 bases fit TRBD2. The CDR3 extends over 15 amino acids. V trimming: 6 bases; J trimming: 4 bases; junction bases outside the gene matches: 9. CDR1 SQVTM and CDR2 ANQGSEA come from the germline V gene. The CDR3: CSVTPSGGAGETQYF. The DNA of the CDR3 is TGCAGCGTGACCCCTAGCGGGGGGGCCGGAGAGACCCAGTACTTC. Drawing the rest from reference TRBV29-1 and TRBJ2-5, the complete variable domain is SAVISQKPSRDICQRGTSLTIQCQVDSQVTMMFWYRQQPGQSLTLIATANQGSEATYESGFVIDKFPISRPNLTFSTLTVSNMSPEDSSIYLCSVTPSGGAGETQYFGPGTRLLVL.

DNA of the CDR3: TGTGCCAGCAGCAAAGAGGCAGGGGGTACTCAGCCCCAGCATTTT. Translated: CASSKEAGGTQPQHF. The chain employs TRBV21-1 and TRBJ1-5; TRBD1, the D gene given by the table, was not confirmed from the DNA. TRBV21-1 represents a pseudogene. CDR3 length: 15 residues.

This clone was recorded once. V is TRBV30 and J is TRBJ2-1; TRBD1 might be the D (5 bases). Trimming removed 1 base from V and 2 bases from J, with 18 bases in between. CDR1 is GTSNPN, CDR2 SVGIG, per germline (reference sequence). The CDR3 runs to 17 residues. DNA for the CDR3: TGTGCCTGGAGTGCCCCTCTACAGGTAGATGCCTACAATGAGCAGTTCTTC. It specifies CAWSAPLQVDAYNEQFF.

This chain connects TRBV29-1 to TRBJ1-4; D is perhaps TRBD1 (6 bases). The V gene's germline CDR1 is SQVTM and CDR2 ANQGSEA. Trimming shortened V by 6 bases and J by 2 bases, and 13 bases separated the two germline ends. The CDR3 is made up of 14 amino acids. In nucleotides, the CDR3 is TGCAGCGTCAGGGGACGAAGGACTAATGAAAAACTGTTTTTT. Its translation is CSVRGRRTNEKLFF.

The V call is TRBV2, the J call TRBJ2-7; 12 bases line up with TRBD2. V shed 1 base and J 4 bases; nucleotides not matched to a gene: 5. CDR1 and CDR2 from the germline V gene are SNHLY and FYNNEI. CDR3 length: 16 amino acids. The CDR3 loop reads CASSEVLAGGLYEQYF. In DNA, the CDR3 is TGTGCCAGCAGTGAAGTCCTAGCGGGGGGGTTATACGAGCAGTACTTC.

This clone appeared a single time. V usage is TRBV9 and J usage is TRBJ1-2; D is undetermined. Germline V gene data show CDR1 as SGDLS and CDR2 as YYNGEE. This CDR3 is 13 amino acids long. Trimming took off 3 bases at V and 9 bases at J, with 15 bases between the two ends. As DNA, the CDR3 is TGTGCCAGCAGCGCCGCCCCGACGGAGAGCTACACCTTC. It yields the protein CASSAAPTESYTF. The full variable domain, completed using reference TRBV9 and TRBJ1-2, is DSGVTQTPKHLITATGQRVTLRCSPRSGDLSVYWYQQSLDQGLQFLIQYYNGEERAKGNILERFSAQQFPDLHSELNLSSLELGDSALYFCASSAAPTESYTFGSGTRLTVV.